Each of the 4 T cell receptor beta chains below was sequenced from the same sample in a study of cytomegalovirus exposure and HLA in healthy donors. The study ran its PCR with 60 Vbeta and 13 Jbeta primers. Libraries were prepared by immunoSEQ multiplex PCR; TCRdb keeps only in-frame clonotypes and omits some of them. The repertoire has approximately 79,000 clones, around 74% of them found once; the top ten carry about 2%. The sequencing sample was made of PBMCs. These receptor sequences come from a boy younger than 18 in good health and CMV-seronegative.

The CDR3 bases are TGTGCCAGCAGCTTGGGGCTAGCGGGAGACTACGAGCAGTACTTC. This gives the protein CASSLGLAGDYEQYF. The chain links TRBV5-6 to TRBJ2-7; 10 nucleotides agree with TRBD2. Germline values: CDR1 SGHDT, CDR2 YYEEEE. V shed 0 bases, J shed 3 bases, and the junction held 3 bases outside the gene matches. CDR3 length: 15 residues. Filled out from reference TRBV5-6 and TRBJ2-7, the complete variable domain reads DAGVTQSPTHLIKTRGQQVTLRCSPKSGHDTVSWYQQALGQGPQFIFQYYEEEERQRGNFPDRFSGHQFPNYSSELNVNALLLGDSALYLCASSLGLAGDYEQYFGPGTRLTVT.

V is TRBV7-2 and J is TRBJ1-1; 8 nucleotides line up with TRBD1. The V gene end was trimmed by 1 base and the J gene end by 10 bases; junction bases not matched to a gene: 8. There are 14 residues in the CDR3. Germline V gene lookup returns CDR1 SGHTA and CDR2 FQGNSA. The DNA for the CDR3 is TGTGCCAGCAGCTTAGACGGCAGGGGGCGCGGAGCTTTCTTT. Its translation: CASSLDGRGRGAFF.

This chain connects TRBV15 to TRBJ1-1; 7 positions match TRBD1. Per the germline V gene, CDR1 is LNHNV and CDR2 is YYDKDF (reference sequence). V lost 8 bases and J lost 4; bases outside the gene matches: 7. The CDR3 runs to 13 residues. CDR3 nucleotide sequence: TGTGCCACCTCCAGGGGGATCAGCACTGAAGCTTTCTTT. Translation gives CATSRGISTEAFF. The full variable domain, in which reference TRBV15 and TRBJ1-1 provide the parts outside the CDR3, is DAMVIQNPRYQVTQFGKPVTLSCSQTLNHNVMYWYQQKSSQAPKLLFHYYDKDFNNEADTPDNFQSRRPNTSFCFLDIRSPGLGDTAMYLCATSRGISTEAFFGQGTRLTVV.

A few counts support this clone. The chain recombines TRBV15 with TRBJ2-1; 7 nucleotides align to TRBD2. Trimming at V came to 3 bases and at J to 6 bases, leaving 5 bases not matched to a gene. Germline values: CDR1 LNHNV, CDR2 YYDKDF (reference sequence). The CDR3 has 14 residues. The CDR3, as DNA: TGTGCCACCAGCAGGGCGGGGAGGGTCAATGAGCAGTTCTTC. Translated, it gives CATSRAGRVNEQFF.